What follows are 3 T cell receptor beta chains derived from one specimen sequenced in a study of Ad26.COV2.S vaccination and SARS-CoV-2 variants. The repertoire was sequenced with immunoSEQ multiplex PCR; TCRdb's copy has only in-frame clones and lacks some. Of about 94,000 clones listed, roughly 85% are singletons. The input for sequencing was peripheral blood, taken after recovery from COVID-19. The receptors were gathered from a human donor who had recovered from COVID-19.

The V gene is TRBV4-2, the J gene TRBJ2-7; 11 positions match TRBD2. This CDR3 has 19 residues. J was trimmed by 2 bases and V by 0 bases; bases with no gene match: 12. In germline, CDR1 is LGHNA, CDR2 YNFKEQ. CDR3 residues: CASSQEEPSGRNRAYEQYF. In DNA form, the CDR3 reads TGTGCCAGCAGCCAAGAGGAGCCTAGCGGGAGGAATCGGGCCTACGAGCAGTACTTC.

This sequence joins TRBV27 and TRBJ2-1; no clear D gene. The germline CDR1 and CDR2 sequences are MNHEY and SMNVEV (reference sequence). There are 16 residues in the CDR3. Trimming pared 6 bases from V and 0 bases from J, leaving 15 bases between. The CDR3 sequence is CASSLFARGSYNEQFF. The CDR3 region has the DNA TGTGCCAGCAGCCTTTTTGCTCGCGGCTCCTACAATGAGCAGTTCTTC.

The chain links TRBV6-2 or TRBV6-3 to TRBJ1-1; 7 positions agree with TRBD1. This CDR3 contains 16 residues. CDR1 and CDR2 (germline): MNHEY, SVGEGT. Trimming took 2 bases from V and 0 from J; bases not matched to a gene: 6. CDR3 amino acids: CASSYPPTGVNTEAFF. In nucleotides, the CDR3 is TGTGCCAGCAGTTACCCACCAACAGGGGTGAACACTGAAGCTTTCTTT.